This T cell receptor (beta chain) was identified in a study of blood T cell repertoires in COVID-19. Whole-study context: Researchers got acute and convalescent COVID-19 samples from the United States, Italy and Spain. The analysed material was cDNA or gDNA that came from T cells, B-cell-depleted T cells, or PBMCs.

Original processing methods: The authors estimated nucleated cell counts from reference gene primer amplification. The assay was immunoSEQ multiplex PCR, and TCRdb's table has in-frame clones only and misses some. For V, J and clone size, that table is used; D and trimming come from the DNA. The data hold about 80,000 clones, with around 83% observed a single time. Sequenced sample: peripheral blood. This receptor was taken from a woman between 65 and 79 years old with acute or convalescent COVID-19.

The CDR3 reads CASSSYSGNEQFF. The CDR3 nucleotides read TGTGCCAGCAGTTCCTACAGCGGCAATGAGCAGTTCTTC. V and J are TRBV6-6 and TRBJ2-1, with D maybe TRBD2 (5 bases). Germline CDR1 MNHNY, CDR2 SVGAGI (reference sequence). CDR3 length equals 13 residues. V lost 4 bases, J lost 6 bases, and 10 bases lay in between.